The clone carrying this T cell receptor beta chain has a handful of counts. CDR1 and CDR2 (germline): MGHRA, YSYEKL. Trimming cost V 2 bases and J 0 bases, with 5 bases left between them. CDR3 length: 15 amino acids. These data belong to a study of CD8 T cells in ankylosing spondylitis. A single record per CDR3 protein comes from TCRdb applying MiXCR to the 5' RACE reads. The table has roughly 190,000 distinct CDR3 sequences, 13% seen once. V and J are TRBV4-1 and TRBJ2-6; D unresolved. Source material: blood, either unsorted or a sorted T cell fraction (not recorded which). This TCR derives from a male donor with ankylosing spondylitis or in good health (not recorded which). Here the CDR3 DNA reads TGCGCCAGCAGCCAACCAAGCTCTGGGGCCAACGTCCTGACTTTC. Protein sequence: CASSQPSSGANVLTF.